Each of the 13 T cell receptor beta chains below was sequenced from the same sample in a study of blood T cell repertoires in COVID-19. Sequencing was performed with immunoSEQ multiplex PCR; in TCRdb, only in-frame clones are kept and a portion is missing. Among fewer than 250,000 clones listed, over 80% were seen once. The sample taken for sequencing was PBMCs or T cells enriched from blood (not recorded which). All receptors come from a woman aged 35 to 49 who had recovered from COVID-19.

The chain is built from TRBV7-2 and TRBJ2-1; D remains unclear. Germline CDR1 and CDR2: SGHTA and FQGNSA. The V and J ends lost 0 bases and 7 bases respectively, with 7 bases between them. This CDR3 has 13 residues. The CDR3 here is CASSLARLNEQFF. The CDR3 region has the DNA TGTGCCAGCAGCTTAGCGCGGCTAAATGAGCAGTTCTTC. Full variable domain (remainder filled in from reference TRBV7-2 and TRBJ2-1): GAGVSQSPSNKVTEKGKDVELRCDPISGHTALYWYRQSLGQGLEFLIYFQGNSAPDKSGLPSDRFSAERTGGSVSTLTIQRTQQEDSAVYLCASSLARLNEQFFGPGTRLTVL.

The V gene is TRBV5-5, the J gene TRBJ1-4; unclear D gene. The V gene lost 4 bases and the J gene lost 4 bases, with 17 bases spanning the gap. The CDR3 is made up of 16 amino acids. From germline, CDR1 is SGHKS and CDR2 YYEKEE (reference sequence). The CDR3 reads CASSRGLQGLNEKLFF. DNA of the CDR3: TGTGCCAGCAGCCGCGGCCTCCAAGGCCTTAATGAAAAACTGTTTTTT.

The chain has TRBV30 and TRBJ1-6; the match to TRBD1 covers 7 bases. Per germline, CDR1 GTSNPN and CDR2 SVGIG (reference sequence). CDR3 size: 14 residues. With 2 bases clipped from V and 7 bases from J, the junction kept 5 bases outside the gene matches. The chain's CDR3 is CAWSRGTENSPLHF. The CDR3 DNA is TGTGCCTGGAGTAGAGGGACAGAAAATTCACCCCTCCACTTT.

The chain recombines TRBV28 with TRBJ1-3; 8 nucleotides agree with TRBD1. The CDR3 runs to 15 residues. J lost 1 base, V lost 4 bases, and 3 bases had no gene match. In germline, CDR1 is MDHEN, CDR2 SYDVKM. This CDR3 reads CASSSQGASGNTIYF. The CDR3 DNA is TGTGCCAGCAGTTCCCAGGGGGCGTCTGGAAACACCATATATTTT.

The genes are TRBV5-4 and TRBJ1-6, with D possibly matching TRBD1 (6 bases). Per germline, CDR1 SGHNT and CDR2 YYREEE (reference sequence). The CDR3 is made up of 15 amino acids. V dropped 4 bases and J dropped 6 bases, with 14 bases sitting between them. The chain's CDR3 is CASSAATGSNSPLHF. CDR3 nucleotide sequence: TGTGCCAGCAGCGCCGCGACAGGATCTAATTCACCCCTCCACTTT.

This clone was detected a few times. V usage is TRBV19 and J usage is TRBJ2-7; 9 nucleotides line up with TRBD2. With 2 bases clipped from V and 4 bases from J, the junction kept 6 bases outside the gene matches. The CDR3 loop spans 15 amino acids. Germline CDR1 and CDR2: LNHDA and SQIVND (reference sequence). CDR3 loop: CASSISLAGIYEQYV. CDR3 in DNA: TGTGCCAGTAGTATATCCCTAGCGGGGATTTACGAGCAGTACGTC.

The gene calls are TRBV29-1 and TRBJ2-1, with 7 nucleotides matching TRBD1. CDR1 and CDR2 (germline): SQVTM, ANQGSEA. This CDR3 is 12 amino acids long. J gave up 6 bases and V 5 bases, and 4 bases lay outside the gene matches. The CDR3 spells CSVRQGLNEQFF. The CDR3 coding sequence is TGCAGCGTTCGACAGGGTCTCAATGAGCAGTTCTTC.

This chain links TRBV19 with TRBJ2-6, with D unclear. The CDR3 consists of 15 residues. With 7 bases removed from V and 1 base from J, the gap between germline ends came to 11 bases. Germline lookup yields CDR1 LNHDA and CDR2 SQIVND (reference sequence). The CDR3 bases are TGTGCCAGTACCCCACAAACATCTGGGGCCAACGTCCTGACTTTC. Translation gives CASTPQTSGANVLTF.

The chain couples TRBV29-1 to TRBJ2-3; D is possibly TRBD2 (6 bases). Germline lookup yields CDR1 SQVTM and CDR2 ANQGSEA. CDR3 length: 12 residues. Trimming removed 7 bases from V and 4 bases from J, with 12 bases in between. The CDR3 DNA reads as TGCAGCGCCAGCGGAGGGGCAGATACGCAGTATTTT. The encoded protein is CSASGGADTQYF.

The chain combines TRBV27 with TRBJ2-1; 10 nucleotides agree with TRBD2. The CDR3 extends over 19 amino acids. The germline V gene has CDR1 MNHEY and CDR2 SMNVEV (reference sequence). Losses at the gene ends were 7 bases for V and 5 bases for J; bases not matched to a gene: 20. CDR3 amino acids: CASMILGLAGVSGDNEQFF. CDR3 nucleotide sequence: TGTGCCAGCATGATTTTGGGGCTAGCGGGAGTGTCGGGAGACAATGAGCAGTTCTTC.

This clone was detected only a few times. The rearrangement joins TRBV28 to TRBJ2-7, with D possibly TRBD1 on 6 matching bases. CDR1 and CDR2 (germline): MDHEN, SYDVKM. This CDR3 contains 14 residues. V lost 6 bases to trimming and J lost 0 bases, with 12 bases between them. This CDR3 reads CASRSYRDSYEQYF. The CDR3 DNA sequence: TGTGCCAGCAGGAGCTACAGGGACTCCTACGAGCAGTACTTC.

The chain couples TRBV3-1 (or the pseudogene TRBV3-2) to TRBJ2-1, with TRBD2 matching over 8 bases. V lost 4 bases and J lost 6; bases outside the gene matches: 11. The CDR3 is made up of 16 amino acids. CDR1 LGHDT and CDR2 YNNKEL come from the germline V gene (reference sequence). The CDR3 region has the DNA TGTGCCAGCAGCCTGACGGCGGCGGGAGGAACCAATGAGCAGTTCTTC. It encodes CASSLTAAGGTNEQFF.

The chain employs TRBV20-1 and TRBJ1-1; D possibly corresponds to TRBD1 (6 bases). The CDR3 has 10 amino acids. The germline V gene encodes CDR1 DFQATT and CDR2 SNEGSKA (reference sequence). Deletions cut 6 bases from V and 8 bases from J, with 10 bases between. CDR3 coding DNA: TGCAGTGCCTTAGGACAGGAAGCTTTCTTT. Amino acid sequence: CSALGQEAFF.